This record concerns one TCR beta chain sequence. In the authors' methods: Cell counts per sample came from amplifying reference gene primers. Sequencing was performed with immunoSEQ multiplex PCR; in TCRdb, only in-frame clones are kept and a portion is missing. The DNA gave D and trimming, while V, J and clone size come from that table. The data show about 370,000 clones, with 75% to 90% seen just once and less than 1.2% held by the top ten. This sample stems from a study of blood T cell repertoires in COVID-19. Study in general: From T cells, B-cell-depleted T cells, or PBMCs came the material, which was cDNA or gDNA.

Cohorts were assigned according to the clinical history that participants reported. Germline V lookup: CDR1 LGHNA, CDR2 YSLEER. The junction had 24 bases not matched to a gene; V was cut back by 0 bases and J by 7 bases. The CDR3 has 22 amino acids. The TCR sequence derives from a man between 18 and 29 years old who had recovered from COVID-19. Sequenced: PBMCs or T cells enriched from blood (not recorded which). J is TRBJ1-5 and V is TRBV4-3; 10 bases map to TRBD1. The DNA for the CDR3 is TGCGCCAGCAGCCAAGAGTACAGACGGGGACAGGGGCCCTTGACTTGGAGGCAGCCCCAGCATTTT. Translating gives CASSQEYRRGQGPLTWRQPQHF.